This T cell receptor (beta chain) was sequenced in a study of blood T cell repertoires in COVID-19. For the study at large: Donors in the United States, Italy and Spain gave samples during acute or convalescent COVID-19. Sources were T cells, B-cell-depleted T cells, or PBMCs; the material itself was cDNA or gDNA.

In the authors' methods: Amplification of reference gene primers was used by the study to estimate nucleated cell counts. Measured with immunoSEQ multiplex PCR; TCRdb has only the in-frame clones, and not every one. V, J and clone size are those of that table, while D and trimming were read from the DNA. Of fewer than 150,000 clones listed, around 79% are singletons. The sequencing sample was made of peripheral blood. The source is a man at least 80 years old with acute or convalescent COVID-19.

The CDR3 spells CSASKGFRDTEAFF. The CDR3 DNA reads TGCAGTGCTAGTAAGGGGTTTAGGGACACTGAAGCTTTCTTT. The chain has TRBV20-1 and TRBJ1-1; perhaps TRBD1 as D (5 bases). The CDR3 loop spans 14 amino acids. CDR1 and CDR2 from the germline V gene are DFQATT and SNEGSKA (reference sequence). V shed 3 bases and J shed 3 bases, with 14 bases lying between them.